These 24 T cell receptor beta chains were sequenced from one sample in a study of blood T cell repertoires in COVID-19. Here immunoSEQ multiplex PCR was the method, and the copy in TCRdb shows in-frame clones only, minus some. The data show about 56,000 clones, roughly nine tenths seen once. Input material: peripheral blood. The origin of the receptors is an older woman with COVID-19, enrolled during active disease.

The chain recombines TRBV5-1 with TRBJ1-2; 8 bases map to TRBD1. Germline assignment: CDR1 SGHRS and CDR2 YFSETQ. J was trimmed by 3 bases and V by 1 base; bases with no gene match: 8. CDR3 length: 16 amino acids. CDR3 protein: CASSLFAGGAYYGYTF. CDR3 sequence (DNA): TGCGCCAGCAGCTTGTTTGCAGGGGGCGCCTACTATGGCTACACCTTC.

The CDR3, as DNA: TGTGCCAGCAGTTTACCCTCAGGGGGGGGCTACACCTTC. Protein product: CASSLPSGGGYTF. V and J are TRBV28 and TRBJ1-2; TRBD1 matches at 7 bases. The CDR3 consists of 13 residues. CDR1 MDHEN and CDR2 SYDVKM come from the germline V gene. With 2 bases clipped from V and 8 bases from J, the junction kept 5 bases outside the gene matches.

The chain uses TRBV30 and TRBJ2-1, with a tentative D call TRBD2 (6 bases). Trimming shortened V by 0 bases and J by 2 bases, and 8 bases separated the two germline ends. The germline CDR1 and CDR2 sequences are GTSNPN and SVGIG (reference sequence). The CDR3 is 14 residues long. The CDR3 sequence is CAWSVGSAYNEQFF. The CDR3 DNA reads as TGTGCCTGGAGTGTCGGGAGCGCCTACAATGAGCAGTTCTTC.

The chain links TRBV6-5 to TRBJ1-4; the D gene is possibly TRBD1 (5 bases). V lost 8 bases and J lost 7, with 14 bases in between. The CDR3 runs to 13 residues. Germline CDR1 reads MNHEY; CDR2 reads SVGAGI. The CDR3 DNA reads TGTGCCAGCGGGGCAGGGCGGAGTGAAAAACTGTTTTTT. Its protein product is CASGAGRSEKLFF.

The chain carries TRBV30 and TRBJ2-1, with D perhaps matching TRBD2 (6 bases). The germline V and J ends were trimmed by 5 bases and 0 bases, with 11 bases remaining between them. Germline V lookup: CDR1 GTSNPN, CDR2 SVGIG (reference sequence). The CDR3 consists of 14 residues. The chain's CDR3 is CAWASVSSYNEQFF. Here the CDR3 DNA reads TGTGCCTGGGCTAGCGTGAGCTCCTACAATGAGCAGTTCTTC.

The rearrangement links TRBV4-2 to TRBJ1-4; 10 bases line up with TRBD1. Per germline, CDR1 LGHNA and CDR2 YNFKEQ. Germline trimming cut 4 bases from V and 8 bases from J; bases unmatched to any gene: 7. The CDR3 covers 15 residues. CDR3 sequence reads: CASSPWTGGEEKLFF. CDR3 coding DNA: TGTGCCAGCAGCCCCTGGACAGGGGGAGAGGAAAAACTGTTTTTT.

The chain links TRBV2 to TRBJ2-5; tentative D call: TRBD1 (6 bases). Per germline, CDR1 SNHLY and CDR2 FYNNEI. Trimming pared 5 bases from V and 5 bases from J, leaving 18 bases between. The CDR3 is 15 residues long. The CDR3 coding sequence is TGTGCCAGCAGTCTCGGGACAATGGATGGGGAGACCCAGTACTTC. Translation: CASSLGTMDGETQYF.

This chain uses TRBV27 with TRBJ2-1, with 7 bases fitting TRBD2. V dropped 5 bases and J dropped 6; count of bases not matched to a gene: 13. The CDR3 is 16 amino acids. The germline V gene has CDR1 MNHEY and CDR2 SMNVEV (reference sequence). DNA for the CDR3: TGTGCCAGCAGTGGGACGGTGGGAGGGATGAGCAATGAGCAGTTCTTC. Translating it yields CASSGTVGGMSNEQFF.

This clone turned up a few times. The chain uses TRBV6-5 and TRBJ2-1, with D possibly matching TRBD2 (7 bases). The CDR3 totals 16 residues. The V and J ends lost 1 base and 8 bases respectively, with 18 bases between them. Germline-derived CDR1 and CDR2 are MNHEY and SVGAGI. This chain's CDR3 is CASSYYGGGRGDEQFF. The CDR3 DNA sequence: TGTGCCAGCAGTTACTATGGGGGCGGGAGAGGGGATGAGCAGTTCTTC.

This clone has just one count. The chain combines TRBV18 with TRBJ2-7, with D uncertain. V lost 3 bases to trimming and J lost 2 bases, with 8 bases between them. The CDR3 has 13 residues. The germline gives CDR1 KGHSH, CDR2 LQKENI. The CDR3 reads CASSPAAPYEQYF. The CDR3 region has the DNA TGTGCCAGCTCACCCGCCGCGCCCTACGAGCAGTACTTC.

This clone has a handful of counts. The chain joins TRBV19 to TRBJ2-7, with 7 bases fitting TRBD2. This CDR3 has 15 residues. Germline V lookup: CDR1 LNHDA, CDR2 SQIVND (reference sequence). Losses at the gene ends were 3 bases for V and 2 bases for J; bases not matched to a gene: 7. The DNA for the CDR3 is TGTGCCAGTAGTATTCAACTAGCGCGCGCCTACGAGCAGTACTTC. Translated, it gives CASSIQLARAYEQYF.

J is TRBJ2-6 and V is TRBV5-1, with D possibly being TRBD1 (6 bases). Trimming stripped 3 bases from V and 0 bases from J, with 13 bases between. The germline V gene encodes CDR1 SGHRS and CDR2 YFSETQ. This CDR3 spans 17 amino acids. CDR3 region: CASSSLKDSSGANVLTF. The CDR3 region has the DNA TGCGCCAGCAGCTCGCTAAAGGACAGCTCTGGGGCCAACGTCCTGACTTTC.

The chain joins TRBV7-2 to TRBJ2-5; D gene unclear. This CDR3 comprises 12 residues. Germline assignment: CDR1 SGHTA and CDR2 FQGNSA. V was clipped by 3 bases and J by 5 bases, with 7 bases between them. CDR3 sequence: CASSFAGETQYF. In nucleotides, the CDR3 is TGTGCCAGCAGCTTTGCCGGGGAGACCCAGTACTTC. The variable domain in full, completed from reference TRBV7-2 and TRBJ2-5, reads GAGVSQSPSNKVTEKGKDVELRCDPISGHTALYWYRQSLGQGLEFLIYFQGNSAPDKSGLPSDRFSAERTGGSVSTLTIQRTQQEDSAVYLCASSFAGETQYFGPGTRLLVL.

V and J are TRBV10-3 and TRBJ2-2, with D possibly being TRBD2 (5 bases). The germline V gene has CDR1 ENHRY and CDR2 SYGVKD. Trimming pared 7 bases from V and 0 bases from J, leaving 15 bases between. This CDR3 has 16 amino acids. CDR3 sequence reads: CAITEGRGSNTGELFF. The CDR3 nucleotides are TGTGCCATCACCGAAGGTCGGGGATCGAACACCGGGGAGCTGTTTTTT.

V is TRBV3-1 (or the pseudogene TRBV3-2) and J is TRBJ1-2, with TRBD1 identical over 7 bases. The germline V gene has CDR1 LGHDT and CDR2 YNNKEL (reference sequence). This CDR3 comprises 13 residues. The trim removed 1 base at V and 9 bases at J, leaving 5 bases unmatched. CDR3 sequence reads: CASSQGQGNRYTF. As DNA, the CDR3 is TGTGCCAGCAGCCAAGGACAGGGTAATCGCTACACCTTC.

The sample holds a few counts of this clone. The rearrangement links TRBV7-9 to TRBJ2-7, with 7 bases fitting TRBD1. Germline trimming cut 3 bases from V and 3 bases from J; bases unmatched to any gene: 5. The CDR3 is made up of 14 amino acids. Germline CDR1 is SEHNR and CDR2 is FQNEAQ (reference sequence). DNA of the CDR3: TGTGCCAGCAGCTTCGGACAGGAGGTCTACGAGCAGTACTTC. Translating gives CASSFGQEVYEQYF.

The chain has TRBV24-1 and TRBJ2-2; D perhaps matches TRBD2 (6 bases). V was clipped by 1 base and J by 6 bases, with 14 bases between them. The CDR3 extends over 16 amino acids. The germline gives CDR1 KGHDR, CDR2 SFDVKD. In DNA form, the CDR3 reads TGTGCCACCAGTGATTTTGGAGGGAAGGTTGCCGGGGAGCTGTTTTTT. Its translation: CATSDFGGKVAGELFF.

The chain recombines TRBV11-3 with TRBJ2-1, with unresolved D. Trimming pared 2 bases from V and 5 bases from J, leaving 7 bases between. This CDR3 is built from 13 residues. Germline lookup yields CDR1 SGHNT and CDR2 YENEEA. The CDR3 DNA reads TGTGCCAGCAGCTTATCAGAGGACAATGAGCAGTTCTTC. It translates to CASSLSEDNEQFF.

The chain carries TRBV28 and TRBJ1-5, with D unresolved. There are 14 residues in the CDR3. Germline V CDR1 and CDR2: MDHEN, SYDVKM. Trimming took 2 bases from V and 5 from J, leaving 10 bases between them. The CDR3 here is CASSLPRVDQPQHF. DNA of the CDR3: TGTGCCAGCAGTTTACCACGGGTGGATCAGCCCCAGCATTTT.

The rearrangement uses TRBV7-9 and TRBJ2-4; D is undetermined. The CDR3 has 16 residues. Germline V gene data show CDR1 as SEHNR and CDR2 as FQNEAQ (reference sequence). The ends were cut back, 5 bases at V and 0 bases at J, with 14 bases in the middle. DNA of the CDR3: TGTGCCAGCAGCCCCGACTCCCCCCTAGCCAAAAACATTCAGTACTTC. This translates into CASSPDSPLAKNIQYF. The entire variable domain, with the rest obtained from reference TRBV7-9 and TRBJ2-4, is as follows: DTGVSQNPRHKITKRGQNVTFRCDPISEHNRLYWYRQTLGQGPEFLTYFQNEAQLEKSRLLSDRFSAERPKGSFSTLEIQRTEQGDSAMYLCASSPDSPLAKNIQYFGAGTRLSVL.

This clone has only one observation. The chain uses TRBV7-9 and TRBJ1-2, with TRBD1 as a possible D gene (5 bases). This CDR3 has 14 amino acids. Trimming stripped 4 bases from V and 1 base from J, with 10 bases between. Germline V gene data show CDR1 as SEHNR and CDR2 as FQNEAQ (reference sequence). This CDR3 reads CASSSLGGNYGYTF. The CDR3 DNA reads TGTGCCAGCAGCTCTCTGGGGGGTAACTATGGCTACACCTTC.

CDR3 region: CASSLRQGDTEAFF. The CDR3 nucleotides read TGTGCCAGCAGCTTGCGACAGGGCGACACTGAAGCTTTCTTT. The chain joins TRBV5-4 to TRBJ1-1; 7 bases match TRBD1. Looked up from germline, CDR1 is SGHNT and CDR2 is YYREEE (reference sequence). This CDR3 contains 14 residues. The V and J ends lost 1 base and 3 bases, in that order; junction bases with no gene match: 3.

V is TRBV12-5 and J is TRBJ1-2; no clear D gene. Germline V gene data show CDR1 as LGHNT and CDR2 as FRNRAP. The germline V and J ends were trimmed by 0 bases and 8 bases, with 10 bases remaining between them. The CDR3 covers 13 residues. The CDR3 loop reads CASGLVPSLGYTF. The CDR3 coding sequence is TGTGCTAGTGGTTTGGTACCGAGCCTGGGCTACACCTTC.

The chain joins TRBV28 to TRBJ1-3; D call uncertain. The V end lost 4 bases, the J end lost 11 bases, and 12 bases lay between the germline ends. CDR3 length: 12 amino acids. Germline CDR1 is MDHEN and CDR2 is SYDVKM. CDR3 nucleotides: TGTGCCAGCAGTTCCGGACTCCCGGCCATATATTTT. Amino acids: CASSSGLPAIYF.